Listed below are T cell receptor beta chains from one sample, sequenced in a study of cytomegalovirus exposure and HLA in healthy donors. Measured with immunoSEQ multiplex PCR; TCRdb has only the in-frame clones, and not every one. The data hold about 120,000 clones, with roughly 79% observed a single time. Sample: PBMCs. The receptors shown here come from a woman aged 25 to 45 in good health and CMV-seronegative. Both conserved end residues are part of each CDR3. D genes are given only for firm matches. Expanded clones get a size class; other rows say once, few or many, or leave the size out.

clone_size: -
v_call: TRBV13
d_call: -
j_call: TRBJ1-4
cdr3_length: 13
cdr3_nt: TGTGCCAGCAGCTTAGGCCAGTCGGAAAAACTGTTTTTT
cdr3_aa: CASSLGQSEKLFF

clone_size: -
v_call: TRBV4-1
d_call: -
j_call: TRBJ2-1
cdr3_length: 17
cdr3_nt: TGCGCCAGCAGCCAAGATTTGGGCAGGGCCTCCTACAATGAGCAGTTCTTC
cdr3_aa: CASSQDLGRASYNEQFF

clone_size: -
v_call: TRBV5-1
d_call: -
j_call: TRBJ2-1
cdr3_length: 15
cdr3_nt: TGCGCCAGCAGCTTGGCGGCGGGAAGCTACAATGAGCAGTTCTTC
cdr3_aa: CASSLAAGSYNEQFF

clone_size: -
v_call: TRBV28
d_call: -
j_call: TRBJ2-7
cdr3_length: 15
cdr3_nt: TGTGCCAGCAGCCTAACAGGGCCGATAAACTACGAGCAGTACTTC
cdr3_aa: CASSLTGPINYEQYF

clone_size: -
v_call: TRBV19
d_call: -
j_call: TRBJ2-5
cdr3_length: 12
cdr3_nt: TGTGCCAGTAGTATGGGGAGGGAGACCCAGTACTTC
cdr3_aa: CASSMGRETQYF

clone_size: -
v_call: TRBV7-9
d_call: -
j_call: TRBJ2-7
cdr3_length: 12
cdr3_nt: TGTTCCAGCAGCTTTGAGGCGGGGGAGCAGTACTTC
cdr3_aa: CSSSFEAGEQYF

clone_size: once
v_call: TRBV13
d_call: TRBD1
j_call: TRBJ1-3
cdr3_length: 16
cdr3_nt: TGTGCCAGCAGCTTGGGACAGGGGGCTTCTGGAAACACCATATATTTT
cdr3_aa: CASSLGQGASGNTIYF

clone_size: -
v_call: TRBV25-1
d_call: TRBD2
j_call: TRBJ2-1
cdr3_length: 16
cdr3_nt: TGTGCCAGCAGTCCTATCCTAGCGGGGGGGTACAATGAGCAGTTCTTC
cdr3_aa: CASSPILAGGYNEQFF

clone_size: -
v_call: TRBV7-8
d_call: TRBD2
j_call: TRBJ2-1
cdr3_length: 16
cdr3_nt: TGTGCCAGCAGCTTAGTAGGTAGCGGGGGGGGGAATGAGCAGTTCTTC
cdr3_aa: CASSLVGSGGGNEQFF

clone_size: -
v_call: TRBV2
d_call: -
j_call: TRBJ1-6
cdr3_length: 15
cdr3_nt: TGTGCCAGCACCCTAGAGGGATTTGGTAATTCACCCCTCCACTTT
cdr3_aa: CASTLEGFGNSPLHF

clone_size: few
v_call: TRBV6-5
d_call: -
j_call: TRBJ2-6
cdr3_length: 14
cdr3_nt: TGTGCCAGCAGTTACATCGCCGGGAAAGACGTCCTGACTTTC
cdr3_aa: CASSYIAGKDVLTF

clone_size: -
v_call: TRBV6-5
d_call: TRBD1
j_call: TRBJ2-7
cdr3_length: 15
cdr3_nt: TGTGCCAGCAGCGACGGGTCAGGGGGCTGGTACGAGCAGTACTTC
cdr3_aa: CASSDGSGGWYEQYF

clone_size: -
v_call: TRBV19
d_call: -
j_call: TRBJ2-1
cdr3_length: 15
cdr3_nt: TGTGCCAGTAGTCCCTCCGCGGGAACATACAATGAGCAGTTCTTC
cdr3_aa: CASSPSAGTYNEQFF

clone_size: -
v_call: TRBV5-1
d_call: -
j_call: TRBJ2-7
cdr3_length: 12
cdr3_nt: TGCGCCAGCAGCTGGGGGCTAAACGAGCAGTACTTC
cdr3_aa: CASSWGLNEQYF

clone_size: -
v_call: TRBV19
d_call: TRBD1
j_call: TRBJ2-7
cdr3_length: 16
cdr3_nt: TGTGCCAGTAGTATTTTCCAGGGGGCTACATCCTACGAGCAGTACTTC
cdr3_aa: CASSIFQGATSYEQYF

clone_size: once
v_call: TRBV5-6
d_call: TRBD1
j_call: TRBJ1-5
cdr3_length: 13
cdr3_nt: TGTGCCAGCAGCGGGACAGGAGAACAGCCCCAGCATTTT
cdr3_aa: CASSGTGEQPQHF

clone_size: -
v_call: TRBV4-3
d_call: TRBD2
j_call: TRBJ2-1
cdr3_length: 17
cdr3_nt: TGCGCCAGCAGCCAAGATACGACTAGCGGGAGTTACAATGAGCAGTTCTTC
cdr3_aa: CASSQDTTSGSYNEQFF

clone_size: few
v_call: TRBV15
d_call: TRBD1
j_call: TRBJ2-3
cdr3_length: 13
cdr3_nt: TGTGCCACTTCTACAGGGGGTACAGATACGCAGTATTTT
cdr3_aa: CATSTGGTDTQYF

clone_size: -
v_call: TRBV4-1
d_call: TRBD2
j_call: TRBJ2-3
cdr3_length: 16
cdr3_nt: TGCGCCAGCACAGACAGGCTAGCGGGAAGCACAGATACGCAGTATTTT
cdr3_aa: CASTDRLAGSTDTQYF

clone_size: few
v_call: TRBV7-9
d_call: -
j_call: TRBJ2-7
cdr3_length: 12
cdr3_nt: TGTTCCAGCAGCCCCACTGACTACGAGCAGTACTTC
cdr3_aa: CSSSPTDYEQYF

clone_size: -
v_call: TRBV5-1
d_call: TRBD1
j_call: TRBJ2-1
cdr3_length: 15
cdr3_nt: TGCGCCAGCAGCTTGGGAACAGCAGGGGGCCATGAGCAGTTCTTC
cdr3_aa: CASSLGTAGGHEQFF

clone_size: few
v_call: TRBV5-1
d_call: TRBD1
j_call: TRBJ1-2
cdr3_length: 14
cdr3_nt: TGCGCCAGCAGCAGTTCAGGGGGTGATTATGGCTACACCTTC
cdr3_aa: CASSSSGGDYGYTF

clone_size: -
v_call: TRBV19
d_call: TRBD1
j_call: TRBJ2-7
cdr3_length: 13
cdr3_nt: TGTGCCAGTAGTCGGACAGGGGGCTACGAGCAGTACTTC
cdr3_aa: CASSRTGGYEQYF

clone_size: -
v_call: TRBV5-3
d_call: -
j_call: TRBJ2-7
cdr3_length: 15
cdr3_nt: TGTGCCAGAGCCTCGACAGTTGGAGTTTCCTACGAGCAGTACTTC
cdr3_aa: CARASTVGVSYEQYF

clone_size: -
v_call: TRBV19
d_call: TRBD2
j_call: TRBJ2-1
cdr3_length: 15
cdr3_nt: TGTGCCAGTAGGACGACTAGCGGCTCATACAATGAGCAGTTCTTC
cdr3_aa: CASRTTSGSYNEQFF

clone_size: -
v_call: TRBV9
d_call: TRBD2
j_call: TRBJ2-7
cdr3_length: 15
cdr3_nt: TGTGCCAGCAGCGCATGGGGGGGAGGTGGGGCCGAGCAGTACTTC
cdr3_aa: CASSAWGGGGAEQYF